Reported below is one TCR beta chain. There is no known antigen for this receptor. It has no much larger one-base neighbor in the sample; base qualities were not kept. The sample originates from a study of blood T cell repertoires in COVID-19 (dated by TCRdb to the early 2020s). Background for the entire study: Samples covering the acute and convalescent phases of COVID-19 were provided by collaborators in the United States, Italy and Spain. The dataset comprised deeply sampled blood TCRbeta repertoires from subjects exposed to, actively infected with, or recovered from COVID-19. The sample metadata nearly always contained a de-identified subject ID, COVID-19 status, age in years and sex. The material from the prospective study consisted of cDNA or gDNA derived from T cells, B-cell-depleted T cells, or PBMCs. Samples came from the ongoing ImmuneRACE study (first 160 participants) plus 1,254 subjects from 6 global collaborators. The repertoires were released in a freely available public database intended as a resource for research on the immune response to SARS-CoV-2. HLA class I and class II types, where available, came from metadata supplied by the sample provider rather than from assay-based typing. Summary of the overall study and its limitations: Clinical and demographic metadata were provided uncurated, with the amount varying by source and participant.

Each collaborating institution followed its own protocols to collect whole blood in K2EDTA tubes. For TCRbeta analysis, collaborators shipped samples in one of three forms: frozen whole blood, isolated PBMCs, or DNA extracted from either of those sample types. TCRbeta CDR3 regions were amplified from genomic DNA using the immunoSEQ Assay, a bias-controlled multiplex PCR. The authors processed their data as follows. The number of nucleated cells in each sample was estimated by amplification of reference gene primers within the assay. To quantify the absolute abundance of each unique TCRbeta CDR3 rearrangement, sequence reads were collapsed and filtered. For each sample, productive Simpson clonality was calculated as the square root of Simpson's diversity index over productive rearrangements. TCRdb took over this immuneACCESS table, retaining in-frame rearrangements with V and J assigned. Such tables are incomplete; in checked studies, under half of the missing clones stem from an unresolved V gene, and the remainder is unexplained. V, J and clone size are taken as reported in that table, and D and trimming were inferred from the DNA itself. The sample table holds around 46,000 clones, of which roughly 88% were seen once. Of the sample, around 8.3% is held by the ten largest clones.

Per the germline V gene (reference sequence), SEHNR is the CDR1 and FQNEAQ is the CDR2. The V and J ends are trimmed by 7 bases and 2 bases, leaving 15 bases between them. The cysteine opens and the phenylalanine closes a CDR3 of 14 amino acids. Only the CDR3 DNA stays, 42 bases, in frame from base 1. This clonotype was sampled from a man aged 50 to 60 with acute or convalescent COVID-19. The chain is assembled from TRBV7-9 and TRBJ2-7; 8 matching bases give a weak D call of TRBD1. Sequencing was carried out using peripheral blood. CDR3 protein: CASNGQGGTYEQYF. The sequence in DNA is TGTGCCAGCAACGGACAGGGAGGGACCTACGAGCAGTACTTC. With the rest looked up from the reference TRBV7-9 and TRBJ2-7 genes rather than sequenced, the full variable domain is DTGVSQNPRHKITKRGQNVTFRCDPISEHNRLYWYRQTLGQGPEFLTYFQNEAQLEKSRLLSDRFSAERPKGSFSTLEIQRTEQGDSAMYLCASNGQGGTYEQYFGPGTRLTVT.